These 31 T cell receptor beta chains were all obtained from the same sample, sequenced in a study of T-cell memory formation after mild COVID-19. Using its own MiXCR run on the 5' RACE reads, TCRdb lists one record per CDR3 protein. The table shows hundreds of thousands of distinct CDR3 sequences, with about a sixth occurring only once. Sequencing input: PBMCs or a T cell subset sorted from them (not recorded which). Receptors originate from a man younger than 30 who had mild COVID-19 (a few samples of this study predate the infection). Cell type and time point are not known.

This clonotype was picked up many times. V and J are TRBV4-3 and TRBJ1-2; tentatively, D is TRBD1 (6 bases). From germline, CDR1 is LGHNA and CDR2 YSLEER. V lost 0 bases and J lost 3, with 17 bases in between. This CDR3 spans 17 amino acids. This CDR3 reads CASSQEVRGRGDYGYTF. CDR3 nucleotide sequence: TGCGCCAGCAGCCAAGAGGTCAGGGGAAGGGGGGACTATGGCTACACCTTC.

This chain links TRBV27 with TRBJ1-4; weak D call: TRBD1 (5 bases). Germline CDR1 reads MNHEY; CDR2 reads SMNVEV (reference sequence). Trimming took 3 bases from V and 7 from J, leaving 15 bases between them. This CDR3 region has 15 residues. The CDR3 nucleotides are TGTGCCAGCAGTTTTGGGTTTGGGGGGATTGAAAAACTGTTTTTT. This translates into CASSFGFGGIEKLFF.

This clonotype came up a few times. The J gene is TRBJ2-5, the V gene TRBV7-2; D may correspond to TRBD1 or TRBD2 (6 bases each). This CDR3 has 15 amino acids. The V end lost 6 bases, the J end lost 1 base, and 15 bases lay between the germline ends. Germline CDR1 reads SGHTA; CDR2 reads FQGNSA. CDR3 loop: CASREAGEAQETQYF. The CDR3 DNA sequence: TGTGCCAGCAGGGAGGCAGGGGAGGCCCAAGAGACCCAGTACTTC.

This clonotype has a count of ten or more. The chain couples TRBV3-1 to TRBJ2-5, with 12 bases matching TRBD2. The CDR3 runs to 16 residues. The V and J ends lost 0 bases and 7 bases, in that order; junction bases with no gene match: 6. Germline assignment: CDR1 LGHDT and CDR2 YNNKEL (reference sequence). CDR3 in amino acids: CASSQDLTSGGRTQYF. In DNA form, the CDR3 reads TGTGCCAGCAGCCAAGATCTTACTAGCGGGGGGCGGACCCAGTACTTC.

This chain uses TRBV3-1 with TRBJ2-5, with 12 bases matching TRBD1. Losses at the gene ends were 5 bases for V and 4 bases for J; bases not matched to a gene: 8. Germline V CDR1 and CDR2: LGHDT, YNNKEL (reference sequence). The CDR3 sequence is 16 residues long. CDR3 sequence: CASSNRDRGPGETQYF. The CDR3 DNA reads TGTGCCAGCAGCAACCGGGACAGGGGGCCGGGAGAGACCCAGTACTTC.

This clonotype has only a few counts. This chain links TRBV6-6 with TRBJ1-4; D is undetermined. CDR3 length: 15 amino acids. Germline lookup yields CDR1 MNHNY and CDR2 SVGAGI (reference sequence). V lost 6 bases to trimming and J lost 8 bases, with 19 bases between them. CDR3 residues: CASRPPEEGLEKLFF. The CDR3 coding sequence is TGTGCCAGCAGACCGCCAGAGGAAGGGTTGGAAAAACTGTTTTTT.

In its sample, this clonotype was seen a few times. The chain employs TRBV18 and TRBJ2-4, with D unclear. The CDR3 is made up of 13 amino acids. Germline V gives CDR1 KGHSH, CDR2 LQKENI. The V end was cut by 0 bases, the J end by 4 bases, with 4 bases between. CDR3 amino acids: CASSPPMKNIQYF. In DNA, the CDR3 is TGTGCCAGCTCACCACCGATGAAAAACATTCAGTACTTC.

This chain joins TRBV28 and TRBJ2-7; 10 bases align to TRBD1. The CDR3 is 17 residues long. Trimming cost V 5 bases and J 4 bases; bases outside gene matches: 14. CDR1 and CDR2 from the germline V gene are MDHEN and SYDVKM. CDR3 nucleotide sequence: TGTGCCAGCAGTCCGTACCGACAGGGGGCCGAGTGGTACGAGCAGTACTTC. Residues: CASSPYRQGAEWYEQYF.

This clonotype was seen only a few times. The chain links TRBV5-5 to TRBJ2-1, with D unclear. Germline-derived CDR1 and CDR2 are SGHKS and YYEKEE (reference sequence). Trimming removed 4 bases at V and 7 bases at J, with 3 bases between. The CDR3 loop spans 10 amino acids. CDR3 nucleotide sequence: TGTGCCAGCAGCAAAAATGAGCAGTTCTTC. Translation: CASSKNEQFF. Looking up the rest from reference TRBV5-5 and TRBJ2-1 gives the full variable domain: DAGVTQSPTHLIKTRGQQVTLRCSPISGHKSVSWYQQVLGQGPQFIFQYYEKEERGRGNFPDRFSARQFPNYSSELNVNALLLGDSALYLCASSKNEQFFGPGTRLTVL.

This chain links TRBV19 with TRBJ2-5, with a tentative D call TRBD1 (5 bases). The CDR3 covers 15 residues. Germline CDR1 LNHDA, CDR2 SQIVND (reference sequence). V was trimmed by 3 bases and J by 4 bases, leaving 15 bases between them. The CDR3 here is CASSIGADPRETQYF. The CDR3 DNA sequence: TGTGCCAGTAGTATTGGGGCAGACCCTAGAGAGACCCAGTACTTC.

This clonotype has a handful of counts. The chain employs TRBV6-5 and TRBJ2-1, with D perhaps matching TRBD1 or TRBD2 (5 bases each). The V and J ends lost 4 bases and 6 bases respectively, with 10 bases between them. This CDR3 region has 13 residues. Germline loops: CDR1 MNHEY, CDR2 SVGAGI. The DNA for the CDR3 is TGTGCCAGCAGTTTCGGGGACGGCAATGAGCAGTTCTTC. Amino acid sequence: CASSFGDGNEQFF.

This clonotype was seen a handful of times. The V gene is TRBV5-1, the J gene TRBJ2-1; D is ambiguous. The V gene lost 4 bases and the J gene lost 7 bases, with 9 bases spanning the gap. The V gene's germline CDR1 is SGHRS and CDR2 YFSETQ. The CDR3 has 12 residues. For the CDR3, the DNA is TGCGCCAGCAGCAGAGCTTTGAATGAGCAGTTCTTC. Its protein product is CASSRALNEQFF. The full variable domain, rest sourced from reference TRBV5-1 and TRBJ2-1, is KAGVTQTPRYLIKTRGQQVTLSCSPISGHRSVSWYQQTPGQGLQFLFEYFSETQRNKGNFPGRFSGRQFSNSRSEMNVSTLELGDSALYLCASSRALNEQFFGPGTRLTVL.

The chain links TRBV28 to TRBJ1-4, with 8 bases matching TRBD1. The V segment lost 1 base and the J segment 8 bases; nucleotides outside the gene matches: 6. Germline-derived CDR1 and CDR2 are MDHEN and SYDVKM. The CDR3 totals 15 residues. Here the CDR3 DNA reads TGTGCCAGCAGTTTATCCGACCGGACAGGGGAAAAACTGTTTTTT. Its translation is CASSLSDRTGEKLFF.

The CDR3 sequence is CASSSIRGEAFF. CDR3 DNA sequence: TGTGCCAGCAGCTCAATCAGGGGAGAAGCTTTCTTT. The chain has TRBV11-3 and TRBJ1-1; possibly TRBD1 for D (6 bases). The CDR3 totals 12 residues. Trimming removed 4 bases at V and 8 bases at J, with 11 bases between. CDR1 is SGHNT and CDR2 is YENEEA in the germline V gene.

The gene calls are TRBV7-9 and TRBJ2-1; 8 bases are shared with TRBD1. Trimming at V came to 4 bases and at J to 5 bases, leaving 4 bases not matched to a gene. CDR1 is SEHNR and CDR2 is FQNEAQ in the germline V gene (reference sequence). The CDR3 sequence is 14 residues long. The CDR3 sequence: CASSSGQGDNEQFF. The CDR3 bases are TGTGCCAGCAGCTCCGGACAGGGTGACAATGAGCAGTTCTTC.

The gene calls are TRBV7-8 and TRBJ2-5; the D gene could be TRBD1 or TRBD2 (5 bases each). The V end lost 6 bases, the J end lost 5 bases, and 19 bases lay between the germline ends. The CDR3 loop spans 15 amino acids. Germline V gene sequence: CDR1 SGHVS, CDR2 FQNEAQ. The CDR3 bases are TGTGCCAGCAGGCATGGGGGTAGTCTGGAGGAGACCCAGTACTTC. Translated, it gives CASRHGGSLEETQYF.

The chain combines TRBV5-1 with TRBJ1-1, with 8 positions matching TRBD1. Losses at the gene ends were 0 bases for V and 0 bases for J; bases not matched to a gene: 4. CDR1 and CDR2 from the germline V gene are SGHRS and YFSETQ. CDR3 length: 16 amino acids. CDR3 residues: CASSLVGQAVNTEAFF. The CDR3 coding sequence is TGCGCCAGCAGCTTGGTGGGACAGGCCGTGAACACTGAAGCTTTCTTT.

This clonotype was detected only a few times. The chain recombines TRBV20-1 with TRBJ2-3; TRBD1 aligns across 12 bases. Germline V gene data show CDR1 as DFQATT and CDR2 as SNEGSKA (reference sequence). The V segment lost 5 bases and the J segment 10 bases; nucleotides outside the gene matches: 13. This CDR3 contains 15 residues. CDR3 nucleotides: TGCAGTGCTGCGGGGACAGGGGGCACCGTATCCCCGCAGTATTTT. Translation gives CSAAGTGGTVSPQYF.

A few counts support this clonotype. This sequence joins TRBV24-1 and TRBJ2-7, with D possibly TRBD1 on 6 matching bases. The germline gives CDR1 KGHDR, CDR2 SFDVKD. The CDR3 length is 12 residues. The V gene lost 4 bases and the J gene lost 3 bases, with 6 bases spanning the gap. CDR3 DNA sequence: TGTGCCACCAGTGAGGACAGCTACGAGCAGTACGTC. Protein product: CATSEDSYEQYV.

The V and J genes are TRBV7-9 and TRBJ1-1; D gene uncertain. Germline V gene lookup returns CDR1 SEHNR and CDR2 FQNEAQ (reference sequence). Trimming took 5 bases from V and 8 from J, leaving 9 bases between them. The CDR3 has 11 residues. CDR3: CASSNRPEAFF. DNA for the CDR3: TGTGCCAGCAGCAACCGACCCGAAGCTTTCTTT.

The gene calls are TRBV7-2 and TRBJ2-7; 7 nucleotides line up with TRBD1. The CDR3 length is 14 residues. Unmatched junction bases numbered 9, after V lost 5 bases and J lost 5 bases. Germline CDR1 reads SGHTA; CDR2 reads FQGNSA. The CDR3 sequence: CASSRPGGRNEQYF. In nucleotides, the CDR3 is TGTGCCAGCAGCCGCCCAGGGGGTAGGAACGAGCAGTACTTC.

The chain has TRBV7-9 and TRBJ1-5; perhaps TRBD1 as D (6 bases). V lost 5 bases to trimming and J lost 0 bases, with 17 bases between them. This CDR3 comprises 17 residues. Germline lookup yields CDR1 SEHNR and CDR2 FQNEAQ (reference sequence). DNA for the CDR3: TGTGCCAGCAGCCAATACGGGGGCGGGTATAGCAATCAGCCCCAGCATTTT. The encoded protein is CASSQYGGGYSNQPQHF.

The chain links TRBV29-1 to TRBJ1-1, with D hard to call. Germline loops: CDR1 SQVTM, CDR2 ANQGSEA. The CDR3 runs to 11 residues. V lost 5 bases and J 4 bases, leaving 8 bases between the germline ends. CDR3 in amino acids: CSVPIATEAFF. In DNA, the CDR3 is TGCAGCGTTCCAATCGCCACTGAAGCTTTCTTT.

This clonotype was counted at least ten times. The chain joins TRBV29-1 to TRBJ2-7; D is perhaps TRBD1 (6 bases). In germline, CDR1 is SQVTM, CDR2 ANQGSEA. CDR3 length: 13 residues. Deletions cut 5 bases from V and 3 bases from J, with 14 bases between. CDR3 region: CSVRAGDSYEQYF. The CDR3 coding sequence is TGCAGCGTTCGAGCAGGGGATAGCTACGAGCAGTACTTC.

The chain links TRBV20-1 to TRBJ2-1; 7 bases match TRBD2. The CDR3 extends over 12 amino acids. The V gene end was trimmed by 6 bases and the J gene end by 7 bases; junction bases not matched to a gene: 6. Looked up from germline, CDR1 is DFQATT and CDR2 is SNEGSKA (reference sequence). Written as DNA, the CDR3 is TGCAGTGCCCTAGGACTAGGTAATGAGCAGTTCTTC. It encodes CSALGLGNEQFF.

The genes are TRBV30 and TRBJ1-1, with D unresolved. The CDR3 totals 13 residues. Trimming stripped 6 bases from V and 5 bases from J, with 16 bases between. Germline-derived CDR1 and CDR2 are GTSNPN and SVGIG (reference sequence). The CDR3, as DNA: TGTGCCTGCTTGGACTCGGAGAGGACTGAAGCTTTCTTT. Translation gives CACLDSERTEAFF.

This clonotype was recorded at least ten times. The chain recombines TRBV7-8 with TRBJ1-1; no clear D gene. CDR3 length: 14 residues. Trimming pared 0 bases from V and 3 bases from J, leaving 8 bases between. The V gene's germline CDR1 is SGHVS and CDR2 FQNEAQ. CDR3 DNA sequence: TGTGCCAGCAGCTTAGCAGGAGGTTACACTGAAGCTTTCTTT. Its translation: CASSLAGGYTEAFF.

The chain carries TRBV2 and TRBJ2-2; the match to TRBD2 covers 9 bases. With V trimmed by 3 bases and J by 4 bases, 3 bases remained unmatched. Germline V gene data show CDR1 as SNHLY and CDR2 as FYNNEI. This CDR3 region has 15 residues. CDR3 DNA: TGTGCCAGCAGTGACCTAGCGGGATTCACCGGGGAGCTGTTTTTT. Its protein is CASSDLAGFTGELFF. The full variable domain, with the rest looked up from reference TRBV2 and TRBJ2-2, is EPEVTQTPSHQVTQMGQEVILRCVPISNHLYFYWYRQILGQKVEFLVSFYNNEISEKSEIFDDQFSVERPDGSNFTLKIRSTKLEDSAMYFCASSDLAGFTGELFFGEGSRLTVL.

The chain couples TRBV29-1 to TRBJ1-1; D possibly corresponds to TRBD1 (5 bases). V was pared by 7 bases and J by 7 bases, with 10 bases between. This CDR3 comprises 10 residues. The germline V gene has CDR1 SQVTM and CDR2 ANQGSEA. CDR3 bases: TGCAGCGCGGGGGACCTTGAAGCTTTCTTT. It codes for CSAGDLEAFF.

This chain connects TRBV5-4 to TRBJ2-5; TRBD1 might be the D (6 bases). V lost 6 bases, J lost 1 base, and 19 bases lay in between. The CDR3 totals 16 residues. The germline V gene has CDR1 SGHNT and CDR2 YYREEE (reference sequence). The CDR3 nucleotides are TGTGCCAGCACCGACGGGGCAGGGGCTCCCCAAGAGACCCAGTACTTC. It yields the protein CASTDGAGAPQETQYF.

This clonotype occurred a few times. CDR3 in amino acids: CASSWTGPTDTQYF. Here the CDR3 DNA reads TGTGCCAGCAGTTGGACAGGGCCCACAGATACGCAGTATTTT. The chain joins TRBV12-3 or TRBV12-4 to TRBJ2-3; 8 bases align to TRBD1. The V gene end was trimmed by 4 bases and the J gene end by 2 bases; junction bases not matched to a gene: 2. The CDR3 has 14 amino acids.